Following are 26 T cell receptor beta chains from one sample sequenced in a study of siplizumab effects on memory and regulatory T cells. TCRdb's table, derived via immunoSEQ multiplex PCR, lists solely in-frame clones and lacks some. Of fewer than 60,000 clones listed, nearly 95% are singletons. The specimen was CD8+ T cells sorted from blood. These receptors came from a human donor in good health.

To note about this clone: Germline and junction disagree at one end, which may indicate a read error. The rearrangement uses TRBV20-1 and TRBJ1-2, with no clear D. The CDR3 covers 9 residues. CDR1 is DFQATT, CDR2 SNEGSKA, per germline (reference sequence). CDR3 amino acids: CSANSGYTF. Written as DNA, the CDR3 is TGCAGTGCTAACTCTGGCTACACCTTC.

The chain joins TRBV4-2 to TRBJ2-1; D gene ambiguous. The CDR3 loop spans 13 amino acids. Trimming took off 5 bases at V and 4 bases at J, with 9 bases between the two ends. Germline assignment: CDR1 LGHNA and CDR2 YNFKEQ. The CDR3 DNA reads TGTGCCAGCAGCTACCCGGCTTACAATGAGCAGTTCTTC. Translated, it gives CASSYPAYNEQFF.

CDR3 protein: CSVESRAETNEQFF. The CDR3 DNA reads TGCAGCGTTGAATCCAGGGCCGAAACCAATGAGCAGTTCTTC. The rearrangement uses TRBV29-1 and TRBJ2-1; D perhaps matches TRBD1 (5 bases). The CDR3 runs 14 residues. CDR1 is SQVTM, CDR2 ANQGSEA, per germline. Trimming took off 2 bases at V and 6 bases at J, with 14 bases between the two ends.

CDR3 DNA sequence: TGCGCCAGCAGCCTGACTAGCGGGAGTACCCACGAGCAGTACTTC. Protein: CASSLTSGSTHEQYF. V gene TRBV5-1 combines with J gene TRBJ2-7; 12 nucleotides align to TRBD2. CDR3 length: 15 residues. The germline V gene encodes CDR1 SGHRS and CDR2 YFSETQ. V gave up 4 bases and J gave up 5 bases; unmatched junction bases: 7.

The chain has TRBV7-8 and TRBJ2-5, with a possible D match to TRBD2 (5 bases). The germline gives CDR1 SGHVS, CDR2 FQNEAQ. The CDR3 extends over 13 amino acids. Deletions cut 5 bases from V and 4 bases from J, with 11 bases between. The CDR3, as DNA: TGTGCCAGCAGCCCCCCTGGAGGAGAGACCCAGTACTTC. Translated, it gives CASSPPGGETQYF.

This sequence joins TRBV7-9 and TRBJ2-5; D is ambiguous. The ends were cut back, 8 bases at V and 6 bases at J, with 4 bases in the middle. Germline V gene sequence: CDR1 SEHNR, CDR2 FQNEAQ (reference sequence). The CDR3 runs 9 residues. The CDR3 sequence is CASGKTQYF. The CDR3 bases are TGTGCCAGCGGAAAGACCCAGTACTTC.

The V call is TRBV9, the J call TRBJ2-7; D is perhaps TRBD1 or TRBD2 (6 bases each). The CDR3 runs 15 residues. Germline values: CDR1 SGDLS, CDR2 YYNGEE. V was cut by 0 bases and J by 4 bases, with 14 bases left in between. The CDR3 DNA sequence: TGTGCCAGCAGCGTAGACGGGGGACAATTATACGAGCAGTACTTC. This sequence encodes CASSVDGGQLYEQYF.

V gene TRBV15 combines with J gene TRBJ2-1; D gene ambiguous. Per germline, CDR1 LNHNV and CDR2 YYDKDF (reference sequence). Between the trimmed V and J ends, which lost 0 bases and 10 bases, there was a span of 13 bases. The length of the CDR3 is 14 residues. CDR3 loop: CATSRDLLEEEQFF. The CDR3 DNA is TGTGCCACCAGCAGAGATCTTTTAGAGGAGGAGCAGTTCTTC.

The chain links TRBV7-8 to TRBJ2-4, with 8 positions matching TRBD2. V lost 0 bases and J lost 3; bases outside the gene matches: 13. This CDR3 region has 19 residues. CDR1 is SGHVS, CDR2 FQNEAQ, per germline. The CDR3 nucleotides read TGTGCCAGCAGCTTAGCAGGTTCGAGCGGGAGATTTGGCAAAAACATTCAGTACTTC. Protein sequence: CASSLAGSSGRFGKNIQYF.

This chain joins TRBV19 and TRBJ1-2, with D hard to call. The ends were cut back, 6 bases at V and 3 bases at J, with 11 bases in the middle. Germline-derived CDR1 and CDR2 are LNHDA and SQIVND (reference sequence). CDR3 length: 13 amino acids. In DNA, the CDR3 is TGTGCCAGTAGATACAGCGTCTACTATGGCTACACCTTC. Encoded protein: CASRYSVYYGYTF.

The chain joins TRBV4-1 to TRBJ2-5, with TRBD2 matching over 13 bases. The V and J ends lost 4 bases and 5 bases, in that order; junction bases with no gene match: 4. Per germline, CDR1 MGHRA and CDR2 YSYEKL. The CDR3 runs to 15 residues. The CDR3 DNA reads as TGCGCCAGCAGCCCCGGACTAGCGGGAGTTGAGACCCAGTACTTC. This codes for CASSPGLAGVETQYF.

The rearrangement joins TRBV7-9 to TRBJ2-7; possible D gene TRBD1, 6 bases. The CDR3 covers 13 residues. CDR1 is SEHNR, CDR2 FQNEAQ, per germline (reference sequence). V lost 8 bases, J lost 0 bases, and 11 bases lay in between. The CDR3 DNA is TGTGCCAGCCGCGGACAGAGCTCCTACGAGCAGTACTTC. It yields the protein CASRGQSSYEQYF.

The V gene is TRBV19, the J gene TRBJ2-5, with D unclear. The V end was cut by 5 bases, the J end by 4 bases, with 11 bases between. There are 13 residues in the CDR3. Looked up from germline, CDR1 is LNHDA and CDR2 is SQIVND (reference sequence). The CDR3 DNA sequence: TGTGCCAGTAGTTTGCGTACTCGAGAGACCCAGTACTTC. This sequence encodes CASSLRTRETQYF.

The chain joins TRBV29-1 to TRBJ2-3, with D perhaps TRBD2 (6 bases). The CDR3 runs to 14 residues. Germline loops: CDR1 SQVTM, CDR2 ANQGSEA. V was trimmed by 6 bases and J by 3 bases, leaving 16 bases between them. CDR3 loop: CSVEDYLETDTQYF. The CDR3 nucleotides read TGCAGCGTCGAGGACTACTTAGAGACAGATACGCAGTATTTT.

The rearrangement links TRBV7-8 to TRBJ1-1; D is unclear. V lost 1 base and J lost 7, with 10 bases in between. Germline assignment: CDR1 SGHVS and CDR2 FQNEAQ. The CDR3 is made up of 13 amino acids. CDR3 in amino acids: CASSLDPGGEAFF. CDR3 nucleotides: TGTGCCAGCAGCTTAGATCCGGGAGGTGAAGCTTTCTTT.

J is TRBJ1-1 and V is TRBV19; D is uncertain. Deletions cut 1 base from V and 1 base from J, with 7 bases between. This CDR3 comprises 14 residues. Germline V gene lookup returns CDR1 LNHDA and CDR2 SQIVND (reference sequence). CDR3 bases: TGTGCCAGTAGTATAGTAACGGGGAACACTGAAGCTTTCTTT. Translated: CASSIVTGNTEAFF.

Written as DNA, the CDR3 is TGTGCCAGCAGTTACTCGGGGGGTTCGAACACTGAAGCTTTCTTT. Residues: CASSYSGGSNTEAFF. The chain joins TRBV6-5 to TRBJ1-1, with TRBD1 as a possible D gene (5 bases). The germline CDR1 and CDR2 sequences are MNHEY and SVGAGI. This CDR3 is built from 15 residues. Deletions cut 0 bases from V and 1 base from J, with 9 bases between.

This clone appeared once. J is TRBJ2-7 and V is TRBV28; D is uncertain. Trimming left V 8 bases short and J 1 base short, with 3 bases between. Germline loops: CDR1 MDHEN, CDR2 SYDVKM. The CDR3 loop spans 10 amino acids. CDR3 sequence reads: CASGSYEQYF. Here the CDR3 DNA reads TGTGCCAGCGGGTCCTACGAGCAGTACTTC.

This clone is judged medium-sized. This chain connects TRBV7-9 to TRBJ2-7; 11 bases agree with TRBD2. V lost 4 bases to trimming and J lost 0 bases; unmatched junction nucleotides: 5. Germline V gene data show CDR1 as SEHNR and CDR2 as FQNEAQ (reference sequence). This CDR3 region has 16 residues. The chain's CDR3 is CASSSFTSGSSYEQYF. The DNA of the CDR3 is TGTGCCAGCAGCTCATTCACTAGCGGGAGCTCCTACGAGCAGTACTTC.

The chain links TRBV4-1 to TRBJ2-1; 7 bases are shared with TRBD2. V was pared by 2 bases and J by 7 bases, with 14 bases of the junction left unmatched. CDR3 length equals 17 residues. In germline, CDR1 is MGHRA, CDR2 YSYEKL. The CDR3 sequence: CASSQKAVGGPRNEQFF. In DNA form, the CDR3 reads TGCGCCAGCAGCCAAAAGGCGGTGGGAGGGCCTAGAAATGAGCAGTTCTTC.

V is TRBV6-5 and J is TRBJ2-1; no reliable D call. Trimming left V 0 bases short and J 2 bases short, with 2 bases between. The CDR3 is made up of 13 amino acids. From germline, CDR1 is MNHEY and CDR2 SVGAGI. The CDR3 here is CASSYSTYNEQFF. The CDR3, as DNA: TGTGCCAGCAGTTACTCGACCTACAATGAGCAGTTCTTC.

V gene TRBV11-3 combines with J gene TRBJ2-5, with D hard to call. The CDR3 consists of 14 residues. The germline gives CDR1 SGHNT, CDR2 YENEEA. V lost 1 base to trimming and J lost 4 bases, with 10 bases between them. The CDR3 DNA follows: TGTGCCAGCAGCTTAGGGGTGCAGAGAGAGACCCAGTACTTC. This sequence encodes CASSLGVQRETQYF.

This chain connects TRBV5-1 to TRBJ2-1, with 11 bases fitting TRBD2. The CDR3 has 20 residues. The V and J ends lost 2 bases and 1 base, in that order; junction bases with no gene match: 14. Germline-derived CDR1 and CDR2 are SGHRS and YFSETQ. CDR3 coding DNA: TGCGCCAGCAGCTTCCCCCTAGCGGGAGGAGAAAGTACGTCCTACAATGAGCAGTTCTTC. Its translation is CASSFPLAGGESTSYNEQFF.

CDR3 loop: CASSEQSSGVWTDTQYF. In DNA, the CDR3 is TGTGCCAGCAGTGAACAGTCTAGCGGGGTATGGACAGATACGCAGTATTTT. The V gene is TRBV2, the J gene TRBJ2-3; TRBD2 aligns across 9 bases. CDR1 is SNHLY, CDR2 FYNNEI, per germline. The length of the CDR3 is 17 residues. The J segment lost 3 bases and the V segment lost 2 bases, leaving 9 bases of the junction unmatched.

V usage is TRBV29-1 and J usage is TRBJ2-5, with D perhaps TRBD2 (6 bases). Trimming took 3 bases from V and 2 from J, leaving 10 bases between them. The germline V gene encodes CDR1 SQVTM and CDR2 ANQGSEA. The CDR3 consists of 13 residues. CDR3 loop: CSVDGRGQETQYF. CDR3 bases: TGCAGCGTTGACGGCCGGGGGCAAGAGACCCAGTACTTC.

J is TRBJ1-4 and V is TRBV6-1; 8 bases are a match to TRBD1. Germline trimming cut 5 bases from V and 12 bases from J; bases unmatched to any gene: 2. There are 11 residues in the CDR3. Germline-derived CDR1 and CDR2 are MNHNS and SASEGT. The CDR3 spells CASSQGAELFF. The CDR3 region has the DNA TGTGCCAGCAGTCAGGGGGCGGAACTGTTTTTT.